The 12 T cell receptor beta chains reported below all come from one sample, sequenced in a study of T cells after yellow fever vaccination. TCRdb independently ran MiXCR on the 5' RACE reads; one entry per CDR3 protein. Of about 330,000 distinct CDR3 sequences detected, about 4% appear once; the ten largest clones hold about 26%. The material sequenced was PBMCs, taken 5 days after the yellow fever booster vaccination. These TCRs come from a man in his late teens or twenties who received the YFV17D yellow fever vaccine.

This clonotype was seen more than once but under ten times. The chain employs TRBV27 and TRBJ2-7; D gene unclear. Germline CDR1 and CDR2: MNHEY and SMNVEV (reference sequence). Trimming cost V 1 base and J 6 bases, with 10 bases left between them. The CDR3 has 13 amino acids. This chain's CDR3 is CASSLYVGSEQYF. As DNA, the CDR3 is TGTGCCAGCAGTTTATACGTGGGTAGCGAGCAGTACTTC.

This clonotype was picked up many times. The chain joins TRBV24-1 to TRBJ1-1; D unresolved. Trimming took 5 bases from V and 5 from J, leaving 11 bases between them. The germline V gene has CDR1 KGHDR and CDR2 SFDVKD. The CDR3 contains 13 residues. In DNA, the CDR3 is TGTGCCACCAGTGCGAGGAGAGGGACTGAAGCTTTCTTT. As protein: CATSARRGTEAFF.

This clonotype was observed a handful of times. The CDR3 reads CASSFLGLAGGSTDTQYF. For the CDR3, the DNA is TGTGCCAGCAGCTTTTTGGGACTAGCGGGGGGAAGCACAGATACGCAGTATTTT. The rearrangement uses TRBV7-2 and TRBJ2-3; 15 nucleotides line up with TRBD2. The ends lost 3 bases at V and 0 bases at J; junction bases unmatched: 4. CDR1 is SGHTA and CDR2 is FQGNSA in the germline V gene. The CDR3 covers 18 residues.

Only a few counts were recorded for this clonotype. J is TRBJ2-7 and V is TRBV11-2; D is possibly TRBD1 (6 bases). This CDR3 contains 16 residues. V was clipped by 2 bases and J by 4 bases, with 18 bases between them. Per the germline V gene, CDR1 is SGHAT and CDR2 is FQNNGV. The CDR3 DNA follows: TGTGCCAGCAGCTTACCAGGGGCCCTGAACCCTTACGAGCAGTACTTC. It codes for CASSLPGALNPYEQYF.

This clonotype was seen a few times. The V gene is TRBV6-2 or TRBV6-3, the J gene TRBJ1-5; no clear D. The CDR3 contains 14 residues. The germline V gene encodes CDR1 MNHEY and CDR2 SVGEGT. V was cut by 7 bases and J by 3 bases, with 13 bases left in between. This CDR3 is CASTNGVNNQPQHF. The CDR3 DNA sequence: TGTGCCAGCACCAACGGAGTGAACAATCAGCCCCAGCATTTT.

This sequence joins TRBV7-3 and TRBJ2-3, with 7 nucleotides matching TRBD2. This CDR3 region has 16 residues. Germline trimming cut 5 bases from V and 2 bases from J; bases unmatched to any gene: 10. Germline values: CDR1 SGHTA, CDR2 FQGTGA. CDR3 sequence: CASSLGEGRSTDTQYF. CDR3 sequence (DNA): TGTGCCAGCAGCCTCGGGGAGGGGCGCTCCACAGATACGCAGTATTTT.

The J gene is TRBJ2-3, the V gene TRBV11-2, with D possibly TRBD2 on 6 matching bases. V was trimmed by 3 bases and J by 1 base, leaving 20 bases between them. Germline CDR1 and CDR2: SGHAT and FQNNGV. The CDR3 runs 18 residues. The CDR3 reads CASSFFRGSSSGTDTQYF. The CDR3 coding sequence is TGTGCCAGCAGCTTTTTCCGGGGGAGTTCATCAGGCACAGATACGCAGTATTTT.

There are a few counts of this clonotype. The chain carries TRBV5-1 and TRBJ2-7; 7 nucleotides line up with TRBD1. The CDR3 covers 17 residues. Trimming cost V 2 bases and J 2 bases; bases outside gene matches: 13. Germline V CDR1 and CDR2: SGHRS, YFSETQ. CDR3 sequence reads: CASSFTPNRDSAYEQYF. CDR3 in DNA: TGCGCCAGCAGCTTCACCCCAAACCGGGACAGCGCCTACGAGCAGTACTTC.

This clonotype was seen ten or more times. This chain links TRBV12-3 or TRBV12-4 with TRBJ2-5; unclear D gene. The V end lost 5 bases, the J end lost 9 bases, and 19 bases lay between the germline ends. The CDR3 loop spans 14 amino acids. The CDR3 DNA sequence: TGTGCCAGCAGTCCCGAGAGATCCCACGGACCCCAGTACTTC. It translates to CASSPERSHGPQYF.

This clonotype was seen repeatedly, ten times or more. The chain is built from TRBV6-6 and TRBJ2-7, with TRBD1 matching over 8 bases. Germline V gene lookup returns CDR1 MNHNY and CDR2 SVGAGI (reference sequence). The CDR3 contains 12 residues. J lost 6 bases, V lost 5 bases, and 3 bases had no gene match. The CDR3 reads CASSPGGGEQYF. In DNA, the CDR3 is TGTGCCAGCAGTCCAGGGGGCGGCGAGCAGTACTTC.

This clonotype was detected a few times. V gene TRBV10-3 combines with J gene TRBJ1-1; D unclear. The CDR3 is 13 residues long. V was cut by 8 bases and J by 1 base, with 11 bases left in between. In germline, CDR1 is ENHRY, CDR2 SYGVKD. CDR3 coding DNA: TGTGCCATCGGAGGGCAGCAGAACACTGAAGCTTTCTTT. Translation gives CAIGGQQNTEAFF.

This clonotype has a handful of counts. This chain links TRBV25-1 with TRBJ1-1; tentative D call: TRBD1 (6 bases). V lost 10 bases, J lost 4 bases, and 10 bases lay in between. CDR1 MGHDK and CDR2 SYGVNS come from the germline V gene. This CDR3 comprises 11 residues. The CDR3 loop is CATRGSTEAFF. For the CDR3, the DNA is TGTGCCACGAGGGGGTCCACTGAAGCTTTCTTT.